The clone carrying this T cell receptor delta chain was seen a handful of times. As yet, its antigen is unknown. Extracted RNA was reverse transcribed into cDNA. Pooled V-gene forward primers with one constant-region reverse primer generated the CDR3 amplicons by multiplex PCR. TCRdb re-analyzed the multiplex PCR reads via CATT. The sample includes approximately 24,000 delta-chain clones, about 7.4% of them seen just once. Looked up from germline, CDR1 is TSWWSYY and CDR2 is QGS. V was pared by 2 bases and J by 11 bases, with 36 bases between. The CDR3 covers 20 residues. After alphabeta T cell depletion, CD3+ Vdelta1+ Vdelta2- thymocytes were sorted. These data originate in a study of Vδ1+ human thymocytes. Study-level findings and limits: Thymic TRG and TRD repertoires appeared highly polyclonal, with Gaussian CDR3 length distributions.

The V and J genes are TRDV1 and TRDJ1, with TRDD2 as a possible D gene (9 bases). The origin of this receptor is a girl in the first two years of life who had congenital heart surgery. Material for sequencing was Vdelta1+ gamma-delta thymocytes from the thymus. Regarding subset: FACS-sorted CD3+ TCRalphabeta- TCRVdelta1+ TCRVdelta2- thymocytes. The CDR3 is CALGEGGWVLPTYWGEKLIF. CDR3 DNA sequence: TGTGCTCTTGGGGAAGGGGGATGGGTCCTTCCTACCTACTGGGGGGAAAAGCTCATCTTT.